This T cell receptor (beta chain) was found in a study of OX40 agonist ivuxolimab in advanced cancers. Study background: Among those enrolled, mean age was roughly 62 years (range roughly 23 to 90) and roughly 84% were male.

Germline values: CDR1 SQVTM, CDR2 ANQGSEA. The CDR3 extends over 14 amino acids. V shed 7 bases and J shed 0 bases, with 13 bases lying between them. Clones were read by immunoSEQ multiplex PCR, and TCRdb kept only the in-frame ones, dropping some. The repertoire holds 35,000 to 40,000 clones, around 93% seen once, with 7.5% to 10% in the top ten. The TCR originated in an adult with an advanced solid tumor such as melanoma, head and neck, liver or kidney cancer. V is TRBV29-1 and J is TRBJ2-1; either TRBD1 or TRBD2 may supply D (6 bases each). This specimen consisted of CD4+ or CD8+ T cells sorted from blood, obtained in a trial of the OX40 agonist ivuxolimab. The CDR3 DNA reads TGCAGCGCGGAGGGGGTCTTCTCCTACAATGAGCAGTTCTTC. Its protein product is CSAEGVFSYNEQFF.